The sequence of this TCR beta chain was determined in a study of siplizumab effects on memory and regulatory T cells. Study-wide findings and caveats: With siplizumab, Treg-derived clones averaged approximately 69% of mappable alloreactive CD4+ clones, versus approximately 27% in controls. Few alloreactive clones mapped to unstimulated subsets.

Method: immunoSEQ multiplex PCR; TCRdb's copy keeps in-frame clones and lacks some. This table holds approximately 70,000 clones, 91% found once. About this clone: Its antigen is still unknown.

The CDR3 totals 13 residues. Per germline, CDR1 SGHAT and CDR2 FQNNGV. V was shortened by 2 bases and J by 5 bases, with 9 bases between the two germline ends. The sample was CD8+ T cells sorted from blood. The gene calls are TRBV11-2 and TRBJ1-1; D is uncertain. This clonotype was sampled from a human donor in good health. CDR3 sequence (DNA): TGTGCCAGCAGCTTATTAGAGAGTACTGAAGCTTTCTTT. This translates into CASSLLESTEAFF.